This entry is about one T cell receptor beta chain. The target of this receptor is not known. Per-base qualities were not stored, and no clone one base away is much larger. To sequence the TCRbeta CDR3 region, genomic DNA was isolated from the sorted cells. The immunoSEQ Assay was used for sequencing of TCRbeta CDR3 regions. TCRdb took over this immuneACCESS table, retaining in-frame rearrangements with V and J assigned. Such tables are incomplete; in checked studies, under half of the missing clones stem from an unresolved V gene, and the remainder is unexplained. Here the sample has around 40,000 clones; around 80% occur a single time. The top ten clonotypes cover about 5.5% of the sample. Patients with a history of autoimmune disease or receiving systemic immunosuppression were excluded from the trial. Peripheral blood for TCR sequencing was drawn from every dose cohort at baseline, at cycle 4 day 1 and at cycle 7 day 1. Samples were obtained from an open-label, multicenter, first-in-human phase I dose-escalation trial of ivuxolimab. Adults with locally advanced or metastatic head and neck squamous cell, hepatocellular, melanoma or renal cell carcinoma were enrolled in the trial. Before TCR sequencing, CD4+ T cells and CD8+ T cells were sorted from peripheral blood as separate populations.

This specimen comes from a study of OX40 agonist ivuxolimab in advanced cancers. General notes on the study: The costimulatory receptor OX40 (CD134) was targeted by ivuxolimab, a fully human IgG2 agonistic monoclonal antibody. Intravenous ivuxolimab was administered to patients every 2 weeks at six dose levels: 0.01, 0.1, 0.3, 1.5, 3 and 10 mg/kg. Among the roughly 50 dose-escalation patients, some 19 had hepatocellular carcinoma, 15 or so melanoma, 9 renal cell carcinoma and 9 head and neck cancer. A male proportion of almost 85% and a mean age of approximately 61 years, ranging from 23 to 79, were recorded for the dose-escalation cohort. Patients were allowed to have had prior anti-PD-1, anti-PD-L1 or anti-CTLA-4 therapy, and approximately 40% of the dose-escalation patients had previously received checkpoint inhibitors. Partial responses occurred in three dose-escalation patients, of whom one had hepatocellular carcinoma and two had cutaneous melanoma. The point of sequencing TCRbeta in the periphery was to test whether ivuxolimab changed TCR sequence diversity and drove clonal T-cell expansion. The paper describes the monotherapy dose-escalation part (N ≈ 52 patients) of the phase I trial of ivuxolimab. Paper-wide results and their limitations: Low levels of normalized T-cell clonal expansion were also seen in some patients who did not respond. Clonal expansion of both CD4+ and CD8+ blood T cells was observed from baseline to week 6 at doses 0.1 to 3.0 mg/kg. After ivuxolimab, more expanded clones were found on average in CD8+ T cells than in CD4+ T cells. Which antigens the clonally expanded peripheral T cells were specific for was not determined. Partial responders in the 0.1-3.0 mg/kg groups had among the lowest normalized peripheral clonal expansion, especially among CD8+ T cells.

The source was CD4+ or CD8+ T cells sorted from blood, collected in a trial of the OX40 agonist ivuxolimab. The clonotype was recovered from an adult with an advanced solid tumor such as melanoma, head and neck, liver or kidney cancer.

The CDR3 region has the sequence CASALTGGTEAFF. At the DNA level, the sequence is TGTGCTAGTGCTTTAACAGGGGGCACTGAAGCTTTCTTT. The chain links TRBV12-5 with TRBJ1-1; TRBD1 fits 8 bases in the junction. V is trimmed back by 7 bases and J by 4 bases, and the junction contains 5 bases that no gene match accounts for. CDR3 length: 13 amino acids, cysteine to phenylalanine. Kept here is only the CDR3 DNA, which spans 39 bases and is read in frame from base 1. In the germline V gene, CDR1 corresponds to LGHNT and CDR2 to FRNRAP.